This TCR beta chain was identified during a study of T cells in Graves' hyperthyroidism and ophthalmopathy. Study-level results: Separating ophthalmopathy from stable hyperthyroidism was achieved by a 13 V-J model. Model-based prediction identified ophthalmopathy a median roughly 6.1 months prior to its onset. Most expanded thyroid clonotypes above 0.001 also appeared in blood.

The germline CDR1 and CDR2 sequences are SGHAT and FQNNGV. The CDR3 sequence is 13 residues long. With V trimmed by 5 bases and J by 7 bases, 6 bases remained unmatched. Calling Graves' hyperthyroidism stable meant ophthalmopathy did not progress within 18 months. Points on this clonotype: Its specificity is not known.

Amplification targeted TCR beta CDR3 regions from RNA transcripts. Primed by the HTBI set, a first-round RT-PCR was run on the TCR CDR3. In TCRdb, the multiplex PCR reads were re-called with MiXCR into one record per CDR3 protein. The sample holds roughly 570,000 distinct CDR3 sequences; about 45% are singletons and the top ten take around 7.7%. This clonotype was sampled from a woman aged 18 to 35 with Graves' hyperthyroidism. The chain employs TRBV11-2 and TRBJ1-2, with 8 bases identical to TRBD1. Sequenced sample: peripheral blood or thyroid tissue (not recorded which). In DNA form, the CDR3 reads TGTGCCAGCAGCCAACAGGGGGTCGCTGGCTACACCTTC. Its translation: CASSQQGVAGYTF.